The present entry profiles one T cell receptor beta chain with its context. Its antigen is not identified. The data were taken from a study of blood T cell dynamics during melanoma immunotherapy. The method was immunoSEQ multiplex PCR; TCRdb's version includes in-frame clones alone and lacks a portion of them. The profile shows fewer than 16,000 clones, about 83% of them singletons. Specified time point: pre-treatment baseline. V gave up 4 bases and J gave up 0 bases; unmatched junction bases: 4. From germline, CDR1 is SGHRS and CDR2 YFSETQ. This CDR3 is 15 amino acids long. Study-wide points: At W3, later disease-control patients showed bifurcated PBMC repertoire changes, unlike progressors.

The receptor was derived from a human donor with melanoma. The V and J genes are TRBV5-1 and TRBJ1-5; 7 bases align to TRBD1. The sequenced sample was blood, obtained from a patient treated with checkpoint blockade. CDR3: CASSRTGNSNQPQHF. DNA of the CDR3: TGCGCCAGCAGCCGGACAGGAAATAGCAATCAGCCCCAGCATTTT. Full variable domain (outside the CDR3, taken from reference TRBV5-1 and TRBJ1-5): KAGVTQTPRYLIKTRGQQVTLSCSPISGHRSVSWYQQTPGQGLQFLFEYFSETQRNKGNFPGRFSGRQFSNSRSEMNVSTLELGDSALYLCASSRTGNSNQPQHFGDGTRLSIL.